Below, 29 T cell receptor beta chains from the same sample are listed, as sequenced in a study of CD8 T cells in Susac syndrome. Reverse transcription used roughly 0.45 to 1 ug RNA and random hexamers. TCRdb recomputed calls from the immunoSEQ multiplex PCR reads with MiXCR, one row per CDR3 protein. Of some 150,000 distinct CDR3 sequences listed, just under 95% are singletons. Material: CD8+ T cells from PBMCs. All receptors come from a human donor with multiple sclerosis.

As DNA, the CDR3 is TGTGCCAGCAGCTTAGTGGGGGGCGCGAACACTGAAGCTTTCTTT. This encodes CASSLVGGANTEAFF. V and J are TRBV7-9 and TRBJ1-1, with D possibly being TRBD1 (6 bases). The V end was cut by 1 base, the J end by 1 base, with 10 bases between. Germline CDR1 and CDR2: SEHNR and FQNEAQ (reference sequence). This CDR3 is built from 15 residues.

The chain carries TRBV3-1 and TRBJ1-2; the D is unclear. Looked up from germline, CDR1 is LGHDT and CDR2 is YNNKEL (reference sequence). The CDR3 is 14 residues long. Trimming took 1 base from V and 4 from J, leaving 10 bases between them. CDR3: CASSQGPSPYGYTF. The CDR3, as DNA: TGTGCCAGCAGCCAAGGTCCCAGCCCCTATGGCTACACCTTC. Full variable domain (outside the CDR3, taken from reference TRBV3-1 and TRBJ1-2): DTAVSQTPKYLVTQMGNDKSIKCEQNLGHDTMYWYKQDSKKFLKIMFSYNNKELIINETVPNRFSPKSPDKAHLNLHINSLELGDSAVYFCASSQGPSPYGYTFGSGTRLTVV.

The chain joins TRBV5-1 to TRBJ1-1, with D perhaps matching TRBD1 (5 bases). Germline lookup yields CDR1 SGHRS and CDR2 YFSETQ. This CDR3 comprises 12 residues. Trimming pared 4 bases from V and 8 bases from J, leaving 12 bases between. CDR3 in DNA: TGCGCCAGCAGCCCGCGGGGGTTCGAAGCTTTCTTT. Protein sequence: CASSPRGFEAFF.

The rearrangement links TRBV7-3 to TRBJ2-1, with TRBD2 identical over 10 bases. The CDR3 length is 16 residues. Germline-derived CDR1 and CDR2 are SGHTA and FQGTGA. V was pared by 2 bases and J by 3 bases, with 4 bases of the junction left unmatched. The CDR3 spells CASSLVASGGYNEQFF. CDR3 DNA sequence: TGTGCCAGCAGCTTAGTTGCTAGCGGGGGCTACAATGAGCAGTTCTTC.

This CDR3 is CACPGRAGAAFF. The CDR3 DNA follows: TGTGCCTGCCCTGGCCGGGCGGGGGCAGCTTTCTTT. The V call is TRBV30, the J call TRBJ1-1, with D maybe TRBD1 (6 bases). CDR1 is GTSNPN, CDR2 SVGIG, per germline (reference sequence). Trimming took off 6 bases at V and 10 bases at J, with 18 bases between the two ends. The CDR3 has 12 amino acids.

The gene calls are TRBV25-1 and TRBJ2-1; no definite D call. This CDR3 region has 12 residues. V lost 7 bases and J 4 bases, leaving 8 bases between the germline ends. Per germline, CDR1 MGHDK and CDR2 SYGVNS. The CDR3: CASKKEYNEQFF. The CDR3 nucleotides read TGTGCCAGCAAGAAGGAATACAATGAGCAGTTCTTC.

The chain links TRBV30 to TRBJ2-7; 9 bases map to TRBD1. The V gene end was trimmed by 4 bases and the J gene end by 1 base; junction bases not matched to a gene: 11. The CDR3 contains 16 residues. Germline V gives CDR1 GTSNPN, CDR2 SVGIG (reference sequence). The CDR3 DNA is TGTGCCTGGACCGGTCCCGGGACAGGGAAGTCCTACGAGCAGTACTTC. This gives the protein CAWTGPGTGKSYEQYF.

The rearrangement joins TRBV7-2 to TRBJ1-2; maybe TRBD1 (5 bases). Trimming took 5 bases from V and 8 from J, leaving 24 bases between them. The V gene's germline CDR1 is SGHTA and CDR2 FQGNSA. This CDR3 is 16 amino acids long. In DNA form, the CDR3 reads TGTGCCAGCAGCCCCCGCGGGCGGGGCACCCAAAGGGGCTACACCTTC. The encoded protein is CASSPRGRGTQRGYTF.

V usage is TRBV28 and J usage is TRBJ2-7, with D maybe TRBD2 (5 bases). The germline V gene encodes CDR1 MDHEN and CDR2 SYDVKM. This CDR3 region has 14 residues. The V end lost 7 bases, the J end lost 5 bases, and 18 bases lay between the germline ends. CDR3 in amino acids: CASTQREVLHEQYF. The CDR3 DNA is TGTGCCAGCACTCAGAGGGAAGTTTTGCACGAGCAGTACTTC.

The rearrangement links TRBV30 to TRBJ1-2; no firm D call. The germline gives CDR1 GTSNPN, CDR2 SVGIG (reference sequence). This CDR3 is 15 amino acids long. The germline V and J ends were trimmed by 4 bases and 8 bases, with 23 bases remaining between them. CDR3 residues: CAWKSDVLGLRGYTF. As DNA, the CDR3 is TGTGCCTGGAAGTCGGACGTGCTTGGTCTTCGAGGCTACACCTTC.

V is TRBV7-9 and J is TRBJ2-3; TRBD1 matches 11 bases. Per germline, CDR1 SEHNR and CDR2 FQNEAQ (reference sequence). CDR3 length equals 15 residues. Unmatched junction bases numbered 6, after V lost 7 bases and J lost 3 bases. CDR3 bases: TGTGCCAGCACCCTTGGACAGGGGGCAACAGATACGCAGTATTTT. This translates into CASTLGQGATDTQYF.

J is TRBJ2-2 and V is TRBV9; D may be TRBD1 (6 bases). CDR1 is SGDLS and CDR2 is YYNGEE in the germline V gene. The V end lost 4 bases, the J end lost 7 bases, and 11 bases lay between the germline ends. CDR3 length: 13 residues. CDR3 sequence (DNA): TGTGCCAGCAGCCTACAGGGTCACGGGGAGCTGTTTTTT. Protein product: CASSLQGHGELFF.

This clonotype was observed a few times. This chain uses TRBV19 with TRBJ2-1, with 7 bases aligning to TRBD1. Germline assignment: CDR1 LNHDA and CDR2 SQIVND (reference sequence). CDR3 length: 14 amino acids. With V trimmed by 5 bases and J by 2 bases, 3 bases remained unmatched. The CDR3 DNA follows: TGTGCCAGTAGTTTAGGGGGCGCCTACAATGAGCAGTTCTTC. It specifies CASSLGGAYNEQFF. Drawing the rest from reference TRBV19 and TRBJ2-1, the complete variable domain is DGGITQSPKYLFRKEGQNVTLSCEQNLNHDAMYWYRQDPGQGLRLIYYSQIVNDFQKGDIAEGYSVSREKKESFPLTVTSAQKNPTAFYLCASSLGGAYNEQFFGPGTRLTVL.

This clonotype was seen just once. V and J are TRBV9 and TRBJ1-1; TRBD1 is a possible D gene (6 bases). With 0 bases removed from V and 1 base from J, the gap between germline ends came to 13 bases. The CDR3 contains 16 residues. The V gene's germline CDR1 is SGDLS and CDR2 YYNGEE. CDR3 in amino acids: CASSVEPGAPNTEAFF. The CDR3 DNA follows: TGTGCCAGCAGCGTAGAGCCGGGGGCCCCGAACACTGAAGCTTTCTTT.

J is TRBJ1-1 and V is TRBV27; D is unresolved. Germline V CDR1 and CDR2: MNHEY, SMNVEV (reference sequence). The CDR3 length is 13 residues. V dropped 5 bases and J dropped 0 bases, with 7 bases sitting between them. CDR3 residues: CASSNGMNTEAFF. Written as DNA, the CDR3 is TGTGCCAGCAGTAACGGGATGAACACTGAAGCTTTCTTT.

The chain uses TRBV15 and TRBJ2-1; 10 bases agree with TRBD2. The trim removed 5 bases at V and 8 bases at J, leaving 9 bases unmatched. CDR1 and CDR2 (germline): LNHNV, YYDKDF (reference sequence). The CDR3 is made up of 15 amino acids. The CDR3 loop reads CATSYSGGEGDEQFF. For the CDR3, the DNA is TGTGCCACCAGCTACAGCGGGGGGGAGGGCGATGAGCAGTTCTTC.

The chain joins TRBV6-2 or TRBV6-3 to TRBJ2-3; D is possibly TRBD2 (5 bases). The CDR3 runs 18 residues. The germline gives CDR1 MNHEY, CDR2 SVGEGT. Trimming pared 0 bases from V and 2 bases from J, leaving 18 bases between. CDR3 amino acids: CASSYSDRGNAFTDTQYF. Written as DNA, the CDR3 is TGTGCCAGCAGTTACTCGGATCGGGGAAACGCATTCACAGATACGCAGTATTTT.

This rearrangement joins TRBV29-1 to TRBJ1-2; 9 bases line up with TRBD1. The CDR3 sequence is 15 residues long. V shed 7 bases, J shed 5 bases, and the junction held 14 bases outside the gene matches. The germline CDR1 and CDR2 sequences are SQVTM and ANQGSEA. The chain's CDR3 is CSAADRGYPFYGYTF. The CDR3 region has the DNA TGCAGCGCAGCGGACAGGGGATACCCGTTTTATGGCTACACCTTC.

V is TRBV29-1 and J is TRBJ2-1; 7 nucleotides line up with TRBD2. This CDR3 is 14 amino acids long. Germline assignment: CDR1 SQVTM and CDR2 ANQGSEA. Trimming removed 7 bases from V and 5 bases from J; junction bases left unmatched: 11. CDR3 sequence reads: CSAWEGIGDNEQFF. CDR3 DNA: TGCAGCGCCTGGGAGGGAATTGGTGACAATGAGCAGTTCTTC.

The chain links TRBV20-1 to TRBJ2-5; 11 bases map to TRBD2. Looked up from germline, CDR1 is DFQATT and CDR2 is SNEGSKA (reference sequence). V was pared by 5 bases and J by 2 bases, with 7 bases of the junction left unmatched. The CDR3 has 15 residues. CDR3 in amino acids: CSALSGGGDQETQYF. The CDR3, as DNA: TGCAGTGCTCTTAGCGGGGGGGGCGATCAAGAGACCCAGTACTTC.

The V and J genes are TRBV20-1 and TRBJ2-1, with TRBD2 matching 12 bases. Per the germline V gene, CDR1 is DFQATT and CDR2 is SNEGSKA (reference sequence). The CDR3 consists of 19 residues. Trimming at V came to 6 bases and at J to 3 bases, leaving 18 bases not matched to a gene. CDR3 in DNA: TGCAGTGCCCCGACCCTGACTAGCGGGGGAGCCCTCGACTACAATGAGCAGTTCTTC. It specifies CSAPTLTSGGALDYNEQFF.

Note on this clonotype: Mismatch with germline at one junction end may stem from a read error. The CDR3 protein is CASNLEAAASTLGEQYF. CDR3 nucleotide sequence: TGCGCCAGCAACTTGGAGGCGGCGGCCAGTACGTTGGGGGAGCAGTACTTC. The chain couples TRBV5-1 to TRBJ2-7; D perhaps matches TRBD2 (5 bases). This CDR3 contains 17 residues. Germline CDR1 is SGHRS and CDR2 is YFSETQ.

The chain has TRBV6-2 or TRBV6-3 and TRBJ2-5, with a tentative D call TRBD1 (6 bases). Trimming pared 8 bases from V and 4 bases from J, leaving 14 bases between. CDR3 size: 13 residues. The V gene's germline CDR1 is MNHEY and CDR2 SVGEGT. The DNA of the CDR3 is TGTGCCAGCCTCACACCGGACAGAGAGACCCAGTACTTC. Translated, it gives CASLTPDRETQYF.

CDR3 nucleotide sequence: TGCGCCAGCAGTCGCTCGCGGTCCGGGACAGGGAACACAGATACGCAGTATTTT. Protein: CASSRSRSGTGNTDTQYF. The chain has TRBV23-1 and TRBJ2-3, with TRBD1 identical over 9 bases. TRBV23-1 is noted as an ORF with a role that remains uncertain. Trimming at V came to 4 bases and at J to 2 bases, leaving 13 bases not matched to a gene. CDR3 size: 18 residues.

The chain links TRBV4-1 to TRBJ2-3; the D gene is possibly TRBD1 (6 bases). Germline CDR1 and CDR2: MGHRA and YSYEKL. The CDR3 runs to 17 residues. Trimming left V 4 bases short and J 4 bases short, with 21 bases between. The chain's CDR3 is CASSRASQGRRADTQYF. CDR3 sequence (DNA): TGCGCCAGCAGCCGAGCCTCACAGGGTAGGCGCGCAGATACGCAGTATTTT.

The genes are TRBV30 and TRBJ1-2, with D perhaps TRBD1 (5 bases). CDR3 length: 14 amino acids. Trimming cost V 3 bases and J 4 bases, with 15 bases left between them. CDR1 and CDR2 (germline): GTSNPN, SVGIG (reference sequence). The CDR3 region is CAWSAGRQSYGYTF. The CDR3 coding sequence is TGTGCCTGGAGCGCGGGACGGCAAAGCTATGGCTACACCTTC. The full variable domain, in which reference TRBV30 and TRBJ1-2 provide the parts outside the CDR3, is SQTIHQWPATLVQPVGSPLSLECTVEGTSNPNLYWYRQAAGRGLQLLFYSVGIGQISSEVPQNLSASRPQDRQFILSSKKLLLSDSGFYLCAWSAGRQSYGYTFGSGTRLTVV.

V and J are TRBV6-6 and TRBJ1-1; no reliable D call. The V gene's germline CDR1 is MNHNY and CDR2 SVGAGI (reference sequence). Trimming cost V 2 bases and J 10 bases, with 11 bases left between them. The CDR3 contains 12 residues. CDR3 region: CASSYDGRGAFF. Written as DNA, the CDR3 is TGTGCCAGCAGTTACGACGGGCGGGGAGCTTTCTTT.

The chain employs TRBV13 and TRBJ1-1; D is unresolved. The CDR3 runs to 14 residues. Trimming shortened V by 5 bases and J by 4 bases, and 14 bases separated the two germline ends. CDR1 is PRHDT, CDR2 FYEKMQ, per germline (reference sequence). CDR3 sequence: CASSAGLARTEAFF. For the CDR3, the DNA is TGTGCCAGCAGCGCCGGACTTGCCCGCACTGAAGCTTTCTTT.

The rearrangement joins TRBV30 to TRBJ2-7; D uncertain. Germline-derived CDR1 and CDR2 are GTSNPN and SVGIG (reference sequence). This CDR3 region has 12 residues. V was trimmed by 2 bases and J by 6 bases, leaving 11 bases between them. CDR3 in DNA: TGTGCCTGGAGTAGTGGCGTGGGCGAGCAGTACTTC. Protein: CAWSSGVGEQYF.